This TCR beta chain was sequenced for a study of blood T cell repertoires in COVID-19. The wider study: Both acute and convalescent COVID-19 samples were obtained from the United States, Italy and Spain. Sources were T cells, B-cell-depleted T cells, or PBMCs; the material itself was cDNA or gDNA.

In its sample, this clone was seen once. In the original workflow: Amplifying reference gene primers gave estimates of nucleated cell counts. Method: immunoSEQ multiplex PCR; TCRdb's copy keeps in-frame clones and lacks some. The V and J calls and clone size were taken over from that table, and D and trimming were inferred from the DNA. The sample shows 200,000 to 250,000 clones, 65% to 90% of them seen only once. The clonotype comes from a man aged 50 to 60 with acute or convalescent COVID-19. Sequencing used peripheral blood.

The CDR3 DNA is TGTGCCAGTAGTCTCGGACTCCAACAGCCCCAGCATTTT. It is translated as CASSLGLQQPQHF. This chain connects TRBV19 to TRBJ1-5, with D unresolved. Germline CDR1 is LNHDA and CDR2 is SQIVND (reference sequence). The CDR3 sequence is 13 residues long. With 5 bases removed from V and 7 bases from J, the gap between germline ends came to 12 bases.